Here is one TCR beta chain with its context. The sample comes from a study of identical twins' blood T cells. Reared together, all three twin pairs probably met the same infectious agents and vaccines. CDR3 length: 19 residues. The V gene lost 1 base and the J gene lost 0 bases, with 16 bases spanning the gap. Germline values: CDR1 SGHVS, CDR2 FNYEAQ. TCR cDNA libraries were made from RNA using a previously described, modified protocol. TCRdb passed the 5' RACE reads through MiXCR, listing each CDR3 protein once. The sample holds 300,000 to 400,000 distinct CDR3 sequences, roughly 27% seen once. The sequence was collected from a woman aged 18 to 55 in good health. Sequencing input: PBMCs. This chain links TRBV7-6 with TRBJ1-6, with D perhaps matching TRBD1 (5 bases). The CDR3 DNA follows: TGTGCCAGCAGCTTAGGTCGGAGACAGTTGAGCTCCTATAATTCACCCCTCCACTTT. Its protein product is CASSLGRRQLSSYNSPLHF.